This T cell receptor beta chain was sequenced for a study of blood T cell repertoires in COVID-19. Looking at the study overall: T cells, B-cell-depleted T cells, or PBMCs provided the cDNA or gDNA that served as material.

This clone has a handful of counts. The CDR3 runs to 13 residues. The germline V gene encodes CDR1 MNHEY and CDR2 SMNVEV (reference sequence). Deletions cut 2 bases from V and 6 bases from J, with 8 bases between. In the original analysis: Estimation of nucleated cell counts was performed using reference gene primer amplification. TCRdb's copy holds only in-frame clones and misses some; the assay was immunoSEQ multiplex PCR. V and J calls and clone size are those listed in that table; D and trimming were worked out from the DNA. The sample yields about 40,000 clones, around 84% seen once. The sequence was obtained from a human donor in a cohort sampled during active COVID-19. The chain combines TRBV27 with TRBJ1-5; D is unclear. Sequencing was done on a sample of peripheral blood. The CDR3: CASSLRAGQPQHF. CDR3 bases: TGTGCCAGCAGTTTACGTGCGGGTCAGCCCCAGCATTTT.